This TCR beta chain was sequenced in a study of low-dose radiotherapy and immunotherapy resistance in tumors. Time point given: after trial treatment. Treatment here: LDRT plus nivolumab, ipilimumab, low-dose cyclophosphamide and aspirin (RACIN trial). TCRs underwent 15 to 25 PCR cycles of amplification with a constant-region primer and V-primer adapter. TCRdb processed the reads anew with MiXCR; each CDR3 protein has one entry. The table includes approximately 52,000 distinct CDR3 sequences, roughly 33% detected once. Germline V gene sequence: CDR1 SGHTA, CDR2 FQGNSA. V lost 1 base to trimming and J lost 12 bases, with 10 bases between them. The CDR3 is 12 amino acids. This clonotype was detected ten times or more.

This TCR was recovered from a male donor with rectosigmoid adenocarcinoma. The V and J genes are TRBV7-2 and TRBJ2-1, with D possibly TRBD2 on 5 matching bases. Sequencing was performed on PBMCs, taken after low-dose radiotherapy plus immunotherapy. The CDR3 protein is CASSLDSSAQFF. The CDR3 DNA sequence: TGTGCCAGCAGCTTAGATAGTAGCGCGCAGTTCTTC. Variable domain in full (rest from reference TRBV7-2 and TRBJ2-1): GAGVSQSPSNKVTEKGKDVELRCDPISGHTALYWYRQSLGQGLEFLIYFQGNSAPDKSGLPSDRFSAERTGGSVSTLTIQRTQQEDSAVYLCASSLDSSAQFFGPGTRLTVL.